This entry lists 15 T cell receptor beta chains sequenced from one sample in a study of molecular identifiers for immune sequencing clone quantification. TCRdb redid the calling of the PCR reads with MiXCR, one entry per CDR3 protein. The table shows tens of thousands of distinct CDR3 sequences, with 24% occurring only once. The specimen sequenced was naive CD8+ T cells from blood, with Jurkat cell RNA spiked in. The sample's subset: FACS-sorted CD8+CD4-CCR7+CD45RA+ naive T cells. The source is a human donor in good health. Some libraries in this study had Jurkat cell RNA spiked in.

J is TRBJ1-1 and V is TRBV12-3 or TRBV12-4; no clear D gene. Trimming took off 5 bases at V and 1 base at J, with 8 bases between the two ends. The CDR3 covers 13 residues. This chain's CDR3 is CASSPRPNTEAFF. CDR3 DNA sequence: TGTGCCAGCAGTCCCCGTCCGAACACTGAAGCTTTCTTT.

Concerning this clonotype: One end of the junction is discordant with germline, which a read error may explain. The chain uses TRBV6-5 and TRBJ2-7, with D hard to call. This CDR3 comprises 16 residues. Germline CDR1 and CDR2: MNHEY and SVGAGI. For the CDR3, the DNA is TGTGCCAGTAGTTACTCGAAGTCAGAGGCTAAGTACGAGCAGTACTTC. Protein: CASSYSKSEAKYEQYF.

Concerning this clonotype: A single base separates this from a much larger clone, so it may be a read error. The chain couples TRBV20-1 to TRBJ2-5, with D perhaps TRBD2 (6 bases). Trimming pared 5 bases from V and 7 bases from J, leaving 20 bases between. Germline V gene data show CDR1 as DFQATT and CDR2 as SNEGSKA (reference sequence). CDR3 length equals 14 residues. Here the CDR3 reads CSAPAGLTLRTQYF. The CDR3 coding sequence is TGCAGTGCTCCCGCGGGACTGACCCTCCGGACCCAGTACTTC.

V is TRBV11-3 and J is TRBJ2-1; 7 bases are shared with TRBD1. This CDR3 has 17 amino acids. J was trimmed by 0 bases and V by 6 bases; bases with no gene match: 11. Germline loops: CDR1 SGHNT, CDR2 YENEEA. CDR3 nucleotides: TGTGCCAGCAGTACAAATTCCGCAGGGGGCTCCTACAATGAGCAGTTCTTC. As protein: CASSTNSAGGSYNEQFF.

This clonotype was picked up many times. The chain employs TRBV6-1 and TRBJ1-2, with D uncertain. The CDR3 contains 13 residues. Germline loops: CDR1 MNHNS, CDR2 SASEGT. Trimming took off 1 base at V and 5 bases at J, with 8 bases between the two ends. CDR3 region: CASSEEEAYGYTF. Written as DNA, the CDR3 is TGTGCCAGCAGTGAAGAGGAAGCGTATGGCTACACCTTC.

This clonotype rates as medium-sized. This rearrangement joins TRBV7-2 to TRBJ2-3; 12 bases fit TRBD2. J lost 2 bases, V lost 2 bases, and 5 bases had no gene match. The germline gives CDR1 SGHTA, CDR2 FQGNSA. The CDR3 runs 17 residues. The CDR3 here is CASSLPSGRANTDTQYF. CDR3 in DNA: TGTGCCAGCAGCTTACCTAGCGGGAGGGCCAACACAGATACGCAGTATTTT.

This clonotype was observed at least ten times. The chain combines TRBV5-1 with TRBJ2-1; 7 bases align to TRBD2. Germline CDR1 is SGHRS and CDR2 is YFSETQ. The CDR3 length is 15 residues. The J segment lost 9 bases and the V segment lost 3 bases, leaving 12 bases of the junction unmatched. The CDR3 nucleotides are TGCGCCAGCAGCTGGACGGGGGGTCGAGGGACTGAGCAGTTCTTC. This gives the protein CASSWTGGRGTEQFF. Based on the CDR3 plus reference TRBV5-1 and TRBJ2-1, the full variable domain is KAGVTQTPRYLIKTRGQQVTLSCSPISGHRSVSWYQQTPGQGLQFLFEYFSETQRNKGNFPGRFSGRQFSNSRSEMNVSTLELGDSALYLCASSWTGGRGTEQFFGPGTRLTVL.

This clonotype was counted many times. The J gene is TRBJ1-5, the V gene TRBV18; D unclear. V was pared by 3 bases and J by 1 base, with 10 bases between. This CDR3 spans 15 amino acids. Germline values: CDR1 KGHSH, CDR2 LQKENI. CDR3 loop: CASSPPGGSNQPQHF. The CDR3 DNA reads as TGTGCCAGCTCACCCCCCGGCGGAAGCAATCAGCCCCAGCATTTT.

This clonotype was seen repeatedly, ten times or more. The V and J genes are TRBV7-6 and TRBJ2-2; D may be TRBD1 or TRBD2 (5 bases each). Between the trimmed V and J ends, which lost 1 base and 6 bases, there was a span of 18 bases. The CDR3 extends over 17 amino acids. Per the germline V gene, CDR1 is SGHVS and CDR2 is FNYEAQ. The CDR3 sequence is CASSLVGGGPGAGELFF. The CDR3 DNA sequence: TGTGCCAGCAGCTTAGTCGGTGGGGGTCCCGGGGCCGGGGAGCTGTTTTTT.

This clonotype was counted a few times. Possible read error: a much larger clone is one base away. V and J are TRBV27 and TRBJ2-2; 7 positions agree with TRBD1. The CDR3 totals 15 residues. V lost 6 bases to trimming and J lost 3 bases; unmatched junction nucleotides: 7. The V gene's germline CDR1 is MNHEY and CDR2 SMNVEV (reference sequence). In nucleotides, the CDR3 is TGTGCCAGCAGCTTTGACAGGGCGGACACCGGGGAGCTGTTTTTT. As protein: CASSFDRADTGELFF.

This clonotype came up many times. The chain's CDR3 is CASSFGTGRTDTQYF. DNA for the CDR3: TGTGCCAGCAGCTTCGGGACAGGACGCACAGATACGCAGTATTTT. The gene calls are TRBV7-9 and TRBJ2-3; 8 positions agree with TRBD1. The CDR3 runs to 15 residues. V shed 3 bases, J shed 1 base, and the junction held 3 bases outside the gene matches. Germline V gives CDR1 SEHNR, CDR2 FQNEAQ (reference sequence). Combining the CDR3 with reference TRBV7-9 and TRBJ2-3 gives the whole variable domain DTGVSQNPRHKITKRGQNVTFRCDPISEHNRLYWYRQTLGQGPEFLTYFQNEAQLEKSRLLSDRFSAERPKGSFSTLEIQRTEQGDSAMYLCASSFGTGRTDTQYFGPGTRLTVL.

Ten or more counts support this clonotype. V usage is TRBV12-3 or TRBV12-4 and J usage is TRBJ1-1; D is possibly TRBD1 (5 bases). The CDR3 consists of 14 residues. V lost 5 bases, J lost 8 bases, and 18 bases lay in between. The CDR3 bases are TGTGCCAGCAGTCCCGAGGGACGGACCACCGAAGCTTTCTTT. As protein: CASSPEGRTTEAFF.

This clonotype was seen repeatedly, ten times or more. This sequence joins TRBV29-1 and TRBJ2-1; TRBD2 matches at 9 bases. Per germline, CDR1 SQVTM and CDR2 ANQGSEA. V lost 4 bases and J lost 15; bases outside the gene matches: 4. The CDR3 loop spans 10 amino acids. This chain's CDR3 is CSVVAGALFF. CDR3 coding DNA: TGCAGCGTTGTAGCGGGAGCGCTGTTCTTC.

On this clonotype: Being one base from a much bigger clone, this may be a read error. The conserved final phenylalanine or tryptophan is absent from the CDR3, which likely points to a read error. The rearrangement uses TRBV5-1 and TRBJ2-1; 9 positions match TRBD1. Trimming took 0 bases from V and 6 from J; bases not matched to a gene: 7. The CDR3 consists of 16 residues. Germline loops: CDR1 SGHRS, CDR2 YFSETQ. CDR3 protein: CASSLVTGGRSNEQFS. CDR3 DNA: TGCGCCAGCAGCTTGGTAACAGGGGGCCGGAGCAATGAGCAGTTCTCC.

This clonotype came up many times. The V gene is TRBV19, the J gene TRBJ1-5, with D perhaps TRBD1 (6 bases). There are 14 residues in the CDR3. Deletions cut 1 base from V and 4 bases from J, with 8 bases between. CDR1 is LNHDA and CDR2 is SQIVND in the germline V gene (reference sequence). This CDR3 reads CASSIGRGNQPQHF. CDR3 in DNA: TGTGCCAGTAGTATAGGGAGGGGGAATCAGCCCCAGCATTTT.